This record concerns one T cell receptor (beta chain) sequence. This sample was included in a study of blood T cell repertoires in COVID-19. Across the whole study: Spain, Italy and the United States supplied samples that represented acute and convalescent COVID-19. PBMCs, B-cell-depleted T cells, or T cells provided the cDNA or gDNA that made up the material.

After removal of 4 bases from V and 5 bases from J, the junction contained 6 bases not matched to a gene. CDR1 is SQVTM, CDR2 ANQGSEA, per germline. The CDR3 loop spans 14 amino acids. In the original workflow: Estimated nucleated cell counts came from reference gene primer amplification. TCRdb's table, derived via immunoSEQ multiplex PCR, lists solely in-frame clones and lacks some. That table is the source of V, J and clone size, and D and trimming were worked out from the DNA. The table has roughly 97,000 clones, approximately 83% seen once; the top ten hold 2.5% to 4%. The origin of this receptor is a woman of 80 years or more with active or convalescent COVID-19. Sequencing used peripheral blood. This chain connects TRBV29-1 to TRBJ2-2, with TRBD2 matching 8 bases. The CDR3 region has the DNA TGCAGCGTTGCCGGGACTAGATATACCGGGGAGCTGTTTTTT. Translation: CSVAGTRYTGELFF.